The subject of this entry is one T cell receptor beta chain. This clonotype turned up a few times. No qualities accompany the bases; no much larger clone lies one base away. Library creation used 5' RACE. Before sequencing, the TCRbeta libraries were pooled in amounts proportional to the number of cells sorted for each library. RNAzol RT was used to extract total RNA from the sorted cells, and cDNA was then synthesized using an oligo(dT) primer together with a template-switching oligo. Using Kapa HiFi, PCR amplified the TCRbeta V-CDR3-J region between a SMARTer oligo primer and a TCRbeta constant-region primer. A second PCR attached Illumina adaptors and sample-specific index barcodes, followed by HighPrep bead cleanup and Bioanalyzer confirmation of a band of roughly 650 bp. Sequencing of the libraries was done on an Illumina MiSeq using 2x151 bp paired-end reads. On the study's bioinformatics: An in-house Java program demultiplexed the reads, and MiXCR assigned TCRbeta annotations and counted clonotypes. Repertoire overlap was measured with Morisita-Horn indices from the R package vegan, along with UPGMA clustering and Circos plots of recurring clonotypes. Shannon diversity and richness were normalized to the maximum possible value based on input cell numbers, so that values between 0 and 1 were obtained. MUSCLE was used to align CDR3beta sequences, SeqinR to compute distances, and R to plot multidimensional scaling. TCRdb trimmed the raw reads at Q25, called clones with MiXCR and kept productive beta chains. Rows merge per CDR3 protein into single entries with the most common DNA and genes. The V and J calls were not made by the authors but by TCRdb's processing. A total of about 1,700 distinct CDR3 sequences appear in this sample, 4.5% to 5.5% of them only once. The top ten clonotypes cover 28% of the sample.

The data were obtained in a study of Japanese encephalitis immunity and Zika vaccine responses (dated by TCRdb to about 2021). At the level of the whole study: Three 5.0 ug doses of alum-adjuvanted ZPIV were administered to included participants at weeks 0, 4 and 28. Twelve participants received one dose of YFV vaccine (YF-VAX) before ZPIV, and several participants were flavivirus-naive. For stimulation, either ZIKV structural-protein peptide pools divided into flavivirus-conserved and non-conserved sets were used, or JEV or YFV peptides matching the pre-vaccination. For TCR sequencing, over five representative participants were chosen from each pre-vaccination group, with samples at week 0 (after pre-vaccination, before ZPIV) and week 52. TCR repertoires from a few flavivirus-naive individuals were additionally analyzed at weeks 2, 6 and 52 after the start of ZPIV vaccination. Over 9 participants were given two doses of JEV vaccine (IXIARO) 28 days apart, two to three months before the first ZPIV dose. The ZIKV peptides, 15-mers that overlapped by 11 residues, were chosen for containing NetMHCpan/NetMHCII-predicted epitopes with affinity below 50 nM. The study asked whether earlier vaccination against Japanese encephalitis virus (JEV) or yellow fever virus (YFV) shaped CD4 T cell responses to the Zika vaccine.

PBMCs were stained with CellTrace CFSE and grown for 6 days in RPMI containing around 8.1% human serum and peptide pools at 0.9 to 1 ug/mL each. On a BD FACSAria, proliferating CD4 T cells were sorted without fixation as live CD56-CD19-CD16-CD3+CD4+ CFSE-low cells. The enrolled adults were healthy, and microneutralization screening showed them to be seronegative for ZIKV, JEV, YFV, DENV and WNV. The samples were taken from a phase 1, double-blinded, randomized, placebo-controlled trial testing an alum-adjuvanted Zika purified-inactivated virus (ZPIV) vaccine. Peripheral blood mononuclear cells were isolated using a standard procedure and then kept frozen in liquid nitrogen until they were used. The research as a whole found: The analysis covered only a subset of trial participants who had three doses and adequate samples, rather than the whole vaccinated cohort. Compared with YFV-pre-vaccinated donors, JEV-pre-vaccinated donors had higher repertoire similarity across time-points and stimulations, indicating that more clonotypes were common to ZIKV and JEV stimulation. Only a few individuals showed CD8 T cell responses to the ZIKV peptide pools, and those responses were of very low magnitude. Samples grouped by participant and showed no similarity between individuals, suggesting that no public TCRs were detected. In JEV-pre-vaccinated donors, the repertoire richness of CD4 T cells responding to conserved ZIKV epitopes dropped significantly after ZPIV. Because there were not enough samples, the peptide pools could not be deconvoluted, which meant the specific peptides behind the cross-reactive responses went unidentified.

Taken from cysteine to phenylalanine, the CDR3 has 13 residues. Only CDR3 DNA remains: 39 bases, in frame from the first base. V and J are truncated by 4 bases and 6 bases respectively, leaving an intervening sequence of 12 bases. The clonotype originates from an adult woman who received an inactivated Zika virus vaccine. The V and J segments used are TRBV12-3 or TRBV12-4 and TRBJ1-2; too little of a D gene remains to name it. The starting material was antigen-activated CD4+ T cells from blood, cultured, obtained during a Zika inactivated vaccine study. Here is the DNA: TGTGCCAGCAGTTCCATTTTAGGAAATGGCTACACCTTC. Its protein reads: CASSSILGNGYTF.